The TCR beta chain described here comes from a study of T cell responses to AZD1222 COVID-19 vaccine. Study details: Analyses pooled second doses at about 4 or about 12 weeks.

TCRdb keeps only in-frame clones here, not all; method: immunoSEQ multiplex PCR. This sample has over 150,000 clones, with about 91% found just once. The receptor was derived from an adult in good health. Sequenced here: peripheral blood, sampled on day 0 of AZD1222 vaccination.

CDR3: CASTPGSANQPQHF. The CDR3 DNA reads as TGTGCCAGCACCCCGGGATCGGCCAATCAGCCCCAGCATTTT. This chain connects TRBV2 to TRBJ1-5; D unresolved. V was shortened by 7 bases and J by 3 bases, with 13 bases between the two germline ends. CDR1 and CDR2 (germline): SNHLY, FYNNEI. This CDR3 has 14 amino acids.